One and the same sample provided the 22 T cell receptor beta chains below, sequenced in a study of T cell responses to AZD1222 COVID-19 vaccine. Sequencing used immunoSEQ multiplex PCR; TCRdb keeps in-frame clones, though not all of them. Found here are approximately 120,000 clones, around 87% of them singletons; the top ten hold roughly 4.3%. The sample in question was peripheral blood, obtained 28 days after the second AZD1222 dose. The receptors shown here come from an adult who received the AZD1222 COVID-19 vaccine.

The J gene is TRBJ2-1, the V gene TRBV7-9; D call uncertain. Germline CDR1 SEHNR, CDR2 FQNEAQ (reference sequence). Trimming cost V 5 bases and J 5 bases, with 7 bases left between them. The CDR3 spans 12 residues. CDR3 sequence: CASSQTDNEQFF. DNA for the CDR3: TGTGCCAGCAGCCAGACCGACAATGAGCAGTTCTTC.

This chain uses TRBV11-3 with TRBJ2-1; 9 bases align to TRBD1. From germline, CDR1 is SGHNT and CDR2 YENEEA. This CDR3 region has 14 residues. The V segment lost 5 bases and the J segment 2 bases; nucleotides outside the gene matches: 1. The CDR3 protein is CASSGQGTYNEQFF. CDR3 nucleotides: TGTGCCAGCAGCGGACAGGGGACCTACAATGAGCAGTTCTTC. The variable domain in full, completed from reference TRBV11-3 and TRBJ2-1, reads EAGVVQSPRYKIIEKKQPVAFWCNPISGHNTLYWYLQNLGQGPELLIRYENEEAVDDSQLPKDRFSAERLKGVDSTLKIQPAELGDSAVYLCASSGQGTYNEQFFGPGTRLTVL.

The rearrangement uses TRBV12-3 or TRBV12-4 and TRBJ2-7; 8 positions agree with TRBD2. The V segment lost 3 bases and the J segment 4 bases; nucleotides outside the gene matches: 2. The CDR3 consists of 13 residues. The CDR3 is CASSLVAGYEQYF. The CDR3, as DNA: TGTGCCAGCAGTTTGGTAGCGGGGTACGAGCAGTACTTC.

V is TRBV18 and J is TRBJ1-4, with TRBD1 as a possible D gene (5 bases). Trimming shortened V by 3 bases and J by 4 bases, and 9 bases separated the two germline ends. The germline V gene has CDR1 KGHSH and CDR2 LQKENI. The CDR3 sequence is 14 residues long. CDR3 loop: CASSPTARNEKLFF. The DNA for the CDR3 is TGTGCCAGCTCACCGACAGCCCGTAATGAAAAACTGTTTTTT.

This chain uses TRBV24-1 with TRBJ1-2; possible D gene TRBD1, 5 bases. From germline, CDR1 is KGHDR and CDR2 SFDVKD. This CDR3 is 15 amino acids long. The V end was cut by 4 bases, the J end by 8 bases, with 19 bases between. The CDR3: CATSEAGTGPGGYTF. CDR3 in DNA: TGTGCCACCAGTGAAGCCGGGACCGGCCCGGGGGGCTACACCTTC.

A remark on this clone: One junction end disagrees with the germline gene, perhaps due to a read error. V gene TRBV29-1 combines with J gene TRBJ1-1; tentatively, D is TRBD1 (6 bases). The CDR3 loop spans 13 amino acids. Germline-derived CDR1 and CDR2 are SQVTM and ANQGSEA. The CDR3 reads CSVEDQGFTKAFF. The CDR3 nucleotides read TGCAGCGTTGAAGATCAGGGGTTCACTAAAGCTTTCTTT.

The rearrangement joins TRBV19 to TRBJ2-7, with D unclear. V lost 5 bases and J 6 bases, leaving 14 bases between the germline ends. The CDR3 consists of 13 residues. Germline CDR1 reads LNHDA; CDR2 reads SQIVND (reference sequence). The CDR3 region is CASSPRRISEQYF. The DNA of the CDR3 is TGTGCCAGTAGTCCCCGAAGAATCTCCGAGCAGTACTTC.

This chain uses TRBV11-2 with TRBJ2-1, with a possible D match to TRBD1 (6 bases). The germline gives CDR1 SGHAT, CDR2 FQNNGV. The CDR3 extends over 17 amino acids. V lost 0 bases, J lost 0 bases, and 12 bases lay in between. CDR3 region: CASSLDQGRVSYNEQFF. The CDR3 nucleotides read TGTGCCAGCAGCTTAGATCAGGGGCGGGTCTCCTACAATGAGCAGTTCTTC.

This chain links TRBV24-1 with TRBJ2-2; D unresolved. CDR1 and CDR2 from the germline V gene are KGHDR and SFDVKD. There are 15 residues in the CDR3. The V and J ends lost 6 bases and 1 base respectively, with 11 bases between them. The CDR3 sequence: CATSPADLNTGELFF. The CDR3, as DNA: TGTGCCACCAGTCCGGCGGACCTGAACACCGGGGAGCTGTTTTTT.

The chain employs TRBV9 and TRBJ1-6; tentative D call: TRBD1 (5 bases). The CDR3 runs 12 residues. CDR1 is SGDLS and CDR2 is YYNGEE in the germline V gene. V lost 6 bases and J lost 7, with 8 bases in between. The chain's CDR3 is CASKRGNSPLHF. CDR3 sequence (DNA): TGTGCCAGCAAGAGGGGAAATTCACCCCTCCACTTT.

The chain carries TRBV24-1 and TRBJ2-7; 8 positions agree with TRBD1. In germline, CDR1 is KGHDR, CDR2 SFDVKD. The CDR3 is 15 amino acids. J was trimmed by 4 bases and V by 5 bases; bases with no gene match: 9. CDR3 amino acids: CATSGFRGLGYEQYF. The CDR3 nucleotides read TGTGCCACCAGTGGTTTCAGGGGGCTTGGGTACGAGCAGTACTTC.

The genes are TRBV18 and TRBJ1-6, with 7 bases lining up with TRBD1. Germline values: CDR1 KGHSH, CDR2 LQKENI. The CDR3 consists of 14 residues. The J segment lost 6 bases and the V segment lost 3 bases, leaving 2 bases of the junction unmatched. Written as DNA, the CDR3 is TGTGCCAGCTCACCGGACAGGCTTAATTCACCCCTCCACTTT. Translation gives CASSPDRLNSPLHF.

The genes are TRBV9 and TRBJ2-1, with TRBD1 identical over 9 bases. This CDR3 spans 16 amino acids. V shed 2 bases and J 7 bases; nucleotides not matched to a gene: 10. CDR1 and CDR2 from the germline V gene are SGDLS and YYNGEE. CDR3 nucleotide sequence: TGTGCCAGCAGCGTGAGCCGGGACAGGGTGTTGAATGAGCAGTTCTTC. Translating gives CASSVSRDRVLNEQFF. Complete variable domain (other parts from reference TRBV9 and TRBJ2-1): DSGVTQTPKHLITATGQRVTLRCSPRSGDLSVYWYQQSLDQGLQFLIQYYNGEERAKGNILERFSAQQFPDLHSELNLSSLELGDSALYFCASSVSRDRVLNEQFFGPGTRLTVL.

The chain combines TRBV9 with TRBJ2-3; 7 bases map to TRBD1. J gave up 0 bases and V 3 bases, and 4 bases lay outside the gene matches. Germline V gene data show CDR1 as SGDLS and CDR2 as YYNGEE. The CDR3 spans 15 residues. The DNA of the CDR3 is TGTGCCAGCAGCGCCCAGGGGGTGAGCACAGATACGCAGTATTTT. It translates to CASSAQGVSTDTQYF.

V gene TRBV3-1 (or the pseudogene TRBV3-2) combines with J gene TRBJ1-6; D is unresolved. The V end was cut by 5 bases, the J end by 5 bases, with 13 bases between. The CDR3 is 15 amino acids. Germline loops: CDR1 LGHDT, CDR2 YNNKEL (reference sequence). The CDR3 loop is CASSNSGSNNSPLHF. CDR3 coding DNA: TGTGCCAGCAGCAACTCGGGCAGCAATAATTCACCCCTCCACTTT.

The J gene is TRBJ2-5, the V gene TRBV7-9, with D perhaps given as TRBD1 or TRBD2 (5 bases each). Germline CDR1 and CDR2: SEHNR and FQNEAQ (reference sequence). V gave up 4 bases and J gave up 6 bases, with 15 bases separating them. The CDR3 is made up of 14 amino acids. Here the CDR3 reads CASSSWTGQQTQYF. For the CDR3, the DNA is TGTGCCAGCAGCTCCTGGACGGGGCAACAGACCCAGTACTTC.

This clone is a singleton in its sample. V gene TRBV5-1 combines with J gene TRBJ2-3; D ambiguous. CDR1 is SGHRS, CDR2 YFSETQ, per germline. There are 12 residues in the CDR3. V was clipped by 0 bases and J by 2 bases, with 1 base between them. The CDR3 loop is CASSLATDTQYF. The CDR3 region has the DNA TGCGCCAGCAGCTTGGCCACAGATACGCAGTATTTT. The variable domain in full, with the rest retrieved from reference TRBV5-1 and TRBJ2-3, is KAGVTQTPRYLIKTRGQQVTLSCSPISGHRSVSWYQQTPGQGLQFLFEYFSETQRNKGNFPGRFSGRQFSNSRSEMNVSTLELGDSALYLCASSLATDTQYFGPGTRLTVL.

V and J are TRBV6-4 and TRBJ2-7, with 11 positions matching TRBD2. CDR3 size: 15 residues. With 3 bases clipped from V and 2 bases from J, the junction kept 3 bases outside the gene matches. CDR1 and CDR2 from the germline V gene are MRHNA and SNTAGT. CDR3 in DNA: TGTGCCAGCAGTGAACTAGCGGGAGTTGCCTACGAGCAGTACTTC. As protein: CASSELAGVAYEQYF.

The V gene is TRBV28, the J gene TRBJ1-1, with D perhaps matching TRBD1 (6 bases). Germline values: CDR1 MDHEN, CDR2 SYDVKM. V gave up 6 bases and J gave up 7 bases, with 15 bases separating them. The CDR3 consists of 13 residues. The CDR3 nucleotides are TGTGCCAGCAGACCACCCGAGGGGGGTGAAGCTTTCTTT. Residues: CASRPPEGGEAFF.

The V call is TRBV5-1, the J call TRBJ1-2; D perhaps matches TRBD1 (6 bases). CDR1 is SGHRS, CDR2 YFSETQ, per germline. V lost 0 bases and J lost 6, with 12 bases in between. The CDR3 consists of 14 residues. CDR3 in amino acids: CASSLANRENGYTF. CDR3 nucleotides: TGCGCCAGCAGCTTGGCGAACAGGGAGAATGGCTACACCTTC.

The chain combines TRBV7-2 with TRBJ2-7; the D is unclear. Germline values: CDR1 SGHTA, CDR2 FQGNSA. Trimming removed 4 bases at V and 4 bases at J, with 5 bases between. CDR3 length equals 11 residues. The CDR3 protein is CASSSKYEQYF. The CDR3 region has the DNA TGTGCCAGCAGCTCCAAGTACGAGCAGTACTTC. Combining the CDR3 with reference TRBV7-2 and TRBJ2-7 gives the whole variable domain GAGVSQSPSNKVTEKGKDVELRCDPISGHTALYWYRQSLGQGLEFLIYFQGNSAPDKSGLPSDRFSAERTGGSVSTLTIQRTQQEDSAVYLCASSSKYEQYFGPGTRLTVT.

The chain is built from TRBV7-2 and TRBJ1-2; unclear D gene. CDR1 and CDR2 (germline): SGHTA, FQGNSA. This CDR3 is 15 amino acids long. V shed 5 bases and J shed 10 bases, with 23 bases lying between them. DNA of the CDR3: TGTGCCAGCAGCACACGGCCAGGCCGAATTACGGTCTACACCTTC. Amino acids: CASSTRPGRITVYTF.